This T cell receptor (beta chain) came from a study of regulatory T cells in long-lasting Graves disease. Findings of the study overall: It is possible that accuracy was reduced by the small size of the sample. Not thyroid tissue but only peripheral blood was studied. Persistent patients had a count of shared public clonotypes (more than 2,500) that exceeded that of new patients (approximately 1,000). Persistent disease showed a preference for TRBV28, TRBJ1-2 and TRBJ2-5.

The time point was: newly diagnosed GD, antithyroid drugs for less than 3 months. Following extraction of RNA from PBMCs, that RNA was used to make the TCR library. CDR3 length: 14 residues. Germline loops: CDR1 MNHEY, CDR2 SVGEGT. V dropped 9 bases and J dropped 7; count of bases not matched to a gene: 10. For TCR beta, libraries came from iRepertoire HTBI primers and Arm-PCR of CDR3 regions. TCRdb passed the multiplex PCR reads through MiXCR, listing each CDR3 protein once. The sample holds about 400,000 distinct CDR3 sequences, less than 20% seen once. This clonotype has a count of ten or more. The antigen remains unidentified.

The source was peripheral blood mononuclear cells (PBMCs), collected at new diagnosis, from a patient treated with antithyroid drugs. The TCR was taken from a female donor with Graves disease. The J gene is TRBJ2-2, the V gene TRBV6-2 or TRBV6-3; TRBD1 matches at 8 bases. This CDR3 is CASWTRGLNGELFF. CDR3 nucleotide sequence: TGTGCCAGTTGGACCAGGGGGCTTAACGGGGAGCTGTTTTTT.